This T cell receptor (beta chain) was found in a study of cytomegalovirus exposure and HLA in healthy donors. Healthy bone marrow donors formed the donor group. The PCR made use of 60 Vbeta and 13 Jbeta primers. Method: immunoSEQ multiplex PCR; TCRdb's copy keeps in-frame clones and lacks some. The sample has more than 200,000 clones, around 85% seen once. In this sample, this clone turned up a few times. What it binds is not known. Regarding the study as a whole: As immune exposure information, only CMV serostatus was available.

From germline, CDR1 is MGHDK and CDR2 SYGVNS. V lost 4 bases and J lost 2, with 20 bases in between. The CDR3 has 17 amino acids. Sample: PBMCs. The rearrangement joins TRBV25-1 to TRBJ1-1; D is unclear. This TCR derives from a girl aged 2 to 10 in good health and CMV-seronegative. The CDR3 loop reads CASSALPRGAGNTEAFF. Here the CDR3 DNA reads TGTGCCAGCAGTGCACTCCCGCGAGGAGCGGGCAACACTGAAGCTTTCTTT.